This TCR beta chain was identified in a study of shared clonotypes between healthy human individuals. CD45RO+ cells went into CD8 memory alongside CCR7-negative CD45RA+ TemRA cells. Germline trimming cut 4 bases from V and 9 bases from J; bases unmatched to any gene: 10. Germline CDR1 is SGHVS and CDR2 is FQNEAQ. This CDR3 has 15 amino acids. General study results and limits: Some naive CD4 clonotypes, around 5%, turned up in common across several donors. Although depth was large, rarefaction showed that sequencing of the sorted subsets was incomplete. A reduction in generation probabilities was seen for non-shared clonotypes relative to those shared by all four donors.

About this clone: Its antigen remains unidentified.

Measured with immunoSEQ multiplex PCR; TCRdb has only the in-frame clones, and not every one. Here the sample spans 110,000 or so clones, more than 65% being singletons. This TCR was sampled from a woman in her 30s in good health. The specimen was memory CD8+ T cells sorted from blood. Sample subset: CD45RO+ cells pooled with CCR7-negative TemRA cells. The V call is TRBV7-8, the J call TRBJ2-1; 9 bases align to TRBD2. This CDR3 reads CASSSWGLASGEQFF. The CDR3 nucleotides are TGTGCCAGCAGCTCGTGGGGACTAGCATCAGGTGAGCAGTTCTTC. Full variable domain (outside the CDR3, taken from reference TRBV7-8 and TRBJ2-1): GAGVSQSPRYKVAKRGQDVALRCDPISGHVSLFWYQQALGQGPEFLTYFQNEAQLDKSGLPSDRFFAERPEGSVSTLKIQRTQQEDSAVYLCASSSWGLASGEQFFGPGTRLTVL.